Presented here are 17 T cell receptor beta chains from one specimen sequenced in a study of cytomegalovirus exposure and HLA in healthy donors. The PCR made use of 60 Vbeta and 13 Jbeta primers. Measured with immunoSEQ multiplex PCR; TCRdb has only the in-frame clones, and not every one. Of approximately 90,000 clones detected, roughly three quarters appear once; the ten largest clones hold roughly 3.6%. The sample comprised PBMCs. Receptors originate from a man aged 25-45 years in good health and CMV-seronegative.

The table lists this clone with a few counts. V gene TRBV6-5 combines with J gene TRBJ2-5, with D possibly matching TRBD2 (6 bases). Germline-derived CDR1 and CDR2 are MNHEY and SVGAGI. CDR3 length: 13 amino acids. V lost 6 bases and J 9 bases, leaving 17 bases between the germline ends. The CDR3 reads CASRGEAPFSQYF. The CDR3 DNA follows: TGTGCCAGCAGGGGGGAGGCACCTTTTTCCCAGTACTTC.

This chain uses TRBV6-1 with TRBJ1-1; tentative D call: TRBD1 (5 bases). The CDR3 is 13 amino acids. The V gene's germline CDR1 is MNHNS and CDR2 SASEGT. The ends were cut back, 6 bases at V and 0 bases at J, with 8 bases in the middle. The CDR3, as DNA: TGTGCCAGCAGCTCGACAGTGAACACTGAAGCTTTCTTT. It translates to CASSSTVNTEAFF.

Concerning this clone: At one boundary the junction diverges from the germline segment, which might be a read error. This sample includes further DNA sequences coding for the same CDR3. The chain's CDR3 is CASSLYSGLINQPQHF. The CDR3 DNA sequence: TGCGCCAGCAGTTTATATTCAGGGTTGATCAATCAGCCCCAGCATTTT. V and J are TRBV27 and TRBJ1-5; D is possibly TRBD1 (5 bases). CDR1 is MNHEY and CDR2 is SMNVEV in the germline V gene (reference sequence). The CDR3 covers 16 residues.

This clone was recorded only once. V usage is TRBV4-2 and J usage is TRBJ1-2; 7 bases agree with TRBD1. Germline V gene data show CDR1 as LGHNA and CDR2 as YNFKEQ. The CDR3 runs 18 residues. Germline trimming cut 3 bases from V and 4 bases from J; bases unmatched to any gene: 17. CDR3 protein: CASSHVRDSDLGGYGYTF. The CDR3 coding sequence is TGTGCCAGCAGCCACGTTCGGGACAGCGACTTGGGGGGCTATGGCTACACCTTC.

V gene TRBV7-2 combines with J gene TRBJ1-2; no reliable D call. Germline loops: CDR1 SGHTA, CDR2 FQGNSA. The CDR3 has 14 amino acids. Trimming shortened V by 1 base and J by 0 bases, and 6 bases separated the two germline ends. The CDR3 nucleotides read TGTGCCAGCAGCTTAGAATCAGCTAACTATGGCTACACCTTC. Encoded protein: CASSLESANYGYTF. The full variable domain, in which reference TRBV7-2 and TRBJ1-2 provide the parts outside the CDR3, is GAGVSQSPSNKVTEKGKDVELRCDPISGHTALYWYRQSLGQGLEFLIYFQGNSAPDKSGLPSDRFSAERTGGSVSTLTIQRTQQEDSAVYLCASSLESANYGYTFGSGTRLTVV.

The V call is TRBV2, the J call TRBJ2-7, with D tentatively TRBD1 (5 bases). V was cut by 8 bases and J by 2 bases, with 10 bases left in between. Germline lookup yields CDR1 SNHLY and CDR2 FYNNEI. CDR3 length: 12 residues. CDR3 DNA: TGTGCCAGCCACTTGGACACCTACGAGCAGTACTTC. Amino acids: CASHLDTYEQYF. The whole variable domain, remainder taken from reference TRBV2 and TRBJ2-7, is EPEVTQTPSHQVTQMGQEVILRCVPISNHLYFYWYRQILGQKVEFLVSFYNNEISEKSEIFDDQFSVERPDGSNFTLKIRSTKLEDSAMYFCASHLDTYEQYFGPGTRLTVT.

The V and J genes are TRBV6-5 and TRBJ2-7, with 10 bases lining up with TRBD1. There are 15 residues in the CDR3. In germline, CDR1 is MNHEY, CDR2 SVGAGI. The ends lost 0 bases at V and 5 bases at J; junction bases unmatched: 4. CDR3 region: CASSYSTGGGDEQYF. CDR3 in DNA: TGTGCCAGCAGTTACTCGACAGGGGGCGGCGACGAGCAGTACTTC.

This sequence joins TRBV7-2 and TRBJ2-2; TRBD2 agrees at 11 bases. V dropped 5 bases and J dropped 5; count of bases not matched to a gene: 4. The CDR3 covers 15 residues. Germline CDR1 and CDR2: SGHTA and FQGNSA. The DNA of the CDR3 is TGTGCCAGCAGCCCCTCTAGCGGGAGGACCGGGGAGCTGTTTTTT. It yields the protein CASSPSSGRTGELFF.

J is TRBJ2-5 and V is TRBV19; D possibly corresponds to TRBD2 (6 bases). The germline V gene has CDR1 LNHDA and CDR2 SQIVND (reference sequence). Between the trimmed V and J ends, which lost 5 bases and 1 base, there was a span of 14 bases. There are 15 residues in the CDR3. CDR3 residues: CASSPSTGGQETQYF. CDR3 nucleotides: TGTGCCAGTAGTCCCTCGACCGGGGGCCAAGAGACCCAGTACTTC.

The rearrangement joins TRBV7-9 to TRBJ2-3; 13 bases agree with TRBD2. CDR3 length: 16 residues. CDR1 and CDR2 (germline): SEHNR, FQNEAQ (reference sequence). Germline trimming cut 4 bases from V and 3 bases from J; bases unmatched to any gene: 4. The CDR3 bases are TGTGCCAGCAGCTCAACACTAGCGGGAGGGACAGATACGCAGTATTTT. Amino acid sequence: CASSSTLAGGTDTQYF.

V and J are TRBV29-1 and TRBJ1-5; tentative D call: TRBD1 (6 bases). V was clipped by 4 bases and J by 5 bases, with 12 bases between them. The length of the CDR3 is 13 residues. The germline gives CDR1 SQVTM, CDR2 ANQGSEA. DNA of the CDR3: TGCAGCGTTGTACAGGGAAGGGATCAGCCCCAGCATTTT. Residues: CSVVQGRDQPQHF.

This sequence joins TRBV10-2 and TRBJ1-5; D is possibly TRBD1 (6 bases). Trimming took off 2 bases at V and 2 bases at J, with 10 bases between the two ends. Germline CDR1 and CDR2: WSHSY and SAAADI. The length of the CDR3 is 15 residues. This CDR3 reads CASSEGGAGNQPQHF. DNA of the CDR3: TGCGCCAGCAGTGAGGGGGGGGCTGGCAATCAGCCCCAGCATTTT.

V and J are TRBV7-8 and TRBJ2-1; D call uncertain. Germline V gives CDR1 SGHVS, CDR2 FQNEAQ. CDR3 length: 15 residues. Trimming shortened V by 5 bases and J by 1 base, and 12 bases separated the two germline ends. The chain's CDR3 is CASSPPQESYNEQFF. CDR3 bases: TGTGCCAGCAGCCCCCCCCAGGAATCCTACAATGAGCAGTTCTTC.

The chain links TRBV18 to TRBJ1-2, with D tentatively TRBD1 (5 bases). V was clipped by 5 bases and J by 7 bases, with 14 bases between them. The CDR3 spans 13 residues. The V gene's germline CDR1 is KGHSH and CDR2 LQKENI. Here the CDR3 reads CASSSTGMSGYTF. CDR3 sequence (DNA): TGTGCCAGCTCATCCACAGGTATGAGTGGCTACACCTTC.

The V and J genes are TRBV6-5 and TRBJ2-7; TRBD1 might be the D (7 bases). V was clipped by 2 bases and J by 7 bases, with 21 bases between them. This CDR3 contains 16 residues. Germline CDR1 MNHEY, CDR2 SVGAGI. This chain's CDR3 is CASSYQGGGRGREQYF. DNA for the CDR3: TGTGCCAGCAGTTACCAGGGGGGCGGTAGGGGGCGTGAGCAGTACTTC.

Only one count was recorded for this clone. The rearrangement links TRBV4-1 to TRBJ2-1, with D unclear. The CDR3 extends over 13 amino acids. Germline V lookup: CDR1 MGHRA, CDR2 YSYEKL. Trimming took off 1 base at V and 7 bases at J, with 8 bases between the two ends. The chain's CDR3 is CASSQGLQNEQFF. For the CDR3, the DNA is TGCGCCAGCAGCCAAGGCCTGCAGAATGAGCAGTTCTTC.

This chain uses TRBV4-1 with TRBJ1-1; D is uncertain. This CDR3 region has 13 residues. Trimming removed 4 bases at V and 5 bases at J, with 11 bases between. Germline CDR1 is MGHRA and CDR2 is YSYEKL. The CDR3 nucleotides read TGCGCCAGCAGCCTTTTAGAGGGAACTGAAGCTTTCTTT. Translating it yields CASSLLEGTEAFF.